This entry is about one T cell receptor (beta chain). These data originate in a study of human versus mouse CDR3 diversity and MHC coevolution. Study-level information: Reportedly, immunoSEQ detects one in 200,000 T cells with minimized PCR bias. Each sample yielded about 0.6 x 10^7 to 1.6 x 10^7 valid reads.

Data came from immunoSEQ multiplex PCR; TCRdb stores just in-frame clones and leaves some out. There are 80,000 or so clones in the sample; approximately 92% occur only once, and 1.3% to 1.5% lies in the top ten. Trimming cost V 1 base and J 6 bases; bases outside gene matches: 7. The CDR3 covers 15 residues. Germline lookup yields CDR1 LNHDA and CDR2 SQIVND (reference sequence). This rearrangement joins TRBV19 to TRBJ2-7; 9 positions agree with TRBD1. Material for sequencing was naive CD4+ T cells from blood. Subset in this sample: CD45RO-negative CD62L-positive naive CD4 T cells. The TCR originated in a person aged 30 to 69 in good health. The CDR3 protein is CASSIAGQGVREQYF. CDR3 DNA: TGTGCCAGTAGTATAGCGGGACAGGGAGTCCGCGAGCAGTACTTC. The full variable domain, rest sourced from reference TRBV19 and TRBJ2-7, is DGGITQSPKYLFRKEGQNVTLSCEQNLNHDAMYWYRQDPGQGLRLIYYSQIVNDFQKGDIAEGYSVSREKKESFPLTVTSAQKNPTAFYLCASSIAGQGVREQYFGPGTRLTVT.